These 6 T cell receptor beta chains came from one sample sequenced in a study of T cell clonality in common variable immunodeficiency (dated by TCRdb to the mid-2010s). Libraries were prepared through the immunoSEQ multiplex PCR assay. In TCRdb, the immuneACCESS table is reduced to in-frame sequences with V and J assigned. These tables do not hold every clone; where another copy was compared, an unresolved V gene accounts for under half, and the others remain unexplained. For this sample the table reports about 39,000 clones, with no clone seen just once. Together, the top ten hold 1.3% to 1.5% of the sample. Material: peripheral blood mononuclear cells. The receptors stem from a person aged 18 to 70 in good health.

This clone appeared many times. The read comes to an end 3 residues before the CDR3 does, leaving the germline J gene to fill in the end. V usage is TRBV5-6 and J usage is TRBJ1-6, with 8 nucleotides matching TRBD1. The V and J ends lost 1 base and 8 bases, in that order; junction bases with no gene match: 2. The CDR3 has 14 amino acids. Germline CDR1 and CDR2: SGHDT and YYEEEE. The sequenced part of the CDR3 DNA is TGTGCCAGCAGCTTGCAGGGGGCATATTCACCC. It specifies CASSLQGAYSP. The CDR3 as a whole reads CASSLQGAYSPLHF.

There are many counts of this clone. With the read ending 3 residues before the CDR3 end, the germline J gene is used to fill in that end. This chain joins TRBV7-2 and TRBJ1-5; a weak D match, TRBD1 (6 bases). The ends were cut back, 1 base at V and 2 bases at J, with 6 bases in the middle. This CDR3 has 14 amino acids. The germline V gene has CDR1 SGHTA and CDR2 FQGNSA. The chain's CDR3 is CASSLDRGNQPQHF. CDR3 DNA, as far as it was read: TGTGCCAGCAGCTTAGACAGGGGCAATCAGCCC.

The table lists this clone with many counts. The CDR3 is cut off 3 residues early in the read; its end comes from the germline J gene. The gene calls are TRBV20-1 and TRBJ2-1; possible D gene TRBD1, 5 bases. CDR3 length: 15 amino acids. Germline V gene lookup returns CDR1 DFQATT and CDR2 SNEGSKA (reference sequence). V dropped 0 bases and J dropped 6 bases, with 15 bases sitting between them. The CDR3 protein is CSARDGQGISNEQFF. The CDR3 DNA, read in part, is TGCAGTGCTAGAGATGGCCAGGGTATTAGCAATGAG.

The table lists this clone with many counts. The missing CDR3 end, 3 residues past where the read stops, is filled in from the germline J gene. V and J are TRBV5-1 and TRBJ2-5; tentatively, D is TRBD2 (5 bases). V was clipped by 0 bases and J by 1 base, with 7 bases between them. The germline V gene encodes CDR1 SGHRS and CDR2 YFSETQ. The CDR3 spans 14 residues. The part of the CDR3 DNA that was read is TGCGCCAGCAGCTTGGAGCGGCCCCAAGAGACC. It is translated as CASSLERPQET. The whole CDR3 region reads CASSLERPQETQYF.

This clone was recorded many times. The read finishes 3 residues shy of the CDR3 end, and the germline J gene is used to complete it. The V and J genes are TRBV5-6 and TRBJ1-6, with D uncertain. Between the trimmed V and J ends, which lost 4 bases and 10 bases, there was a span of 9 bases. CDR1 and CDR2 from the germline V gene are SGHDT and YYEEEE. The CDR3 sequence is 12 residues long. The sequenced CDR3 bases are TGTGCCAGCAGCCTTGGCCCGTCACCC. Protein sequence: CASSLGPSP. In full, the CDR3 is CASSLGPSPLHF.

This clone came up many times. The CDR3 end is not reached by the read, which stops 3 residues before it; the germline J gene fills it in. The rearrangement uses TRBV20-1 and TRBJ2-7; D is possibly TRBD2 (5 bases). Trimming took 7 bases from V and 3 from J, leaving 19 bases between them. This CDR3 is 14 amino acids long. Germline assignment: CDR1 DFQATT and CDR2 SNEGSKA (reference sequence). This CDR3 is CSGVTSGVFYEQYF. Incomplete CDR3 DNA: TGCAGTGGCGTAACTAGTGGGGTTTTCTACGAG.